The 24 T cell receptor beta chains below come from one sample, sequenced in a study of shared clonotypes between healthy human individuals. Assay: immunoSEQ multiplex PCR; the TCRdb copy retains only in-frame clones and omits some. Of roughly 1.5 million clones listed, 95% to 99% are singletons. Sequenced material: naive CD4+ T cells sorted from blood. Subset in this sample: CD45RA+ positively selected. Every receptor here comes from a man aged 25-45 years in good health.

V is TRBV14 and J is TRBJ1-2; 7 nucleotides match TRBD1. The germline V gene encodes CDR1 SGHDN and CDR2 FVKESK. Trimming at V came to 6 bases and at J to 4 bases, leaving 5 bases not matched to a gene. The CDR3 has 13 residues. CDR3 residues: CASSATGVYGYTF. CDR3 DNA: TGTGCCAGCAGTGCAACAGGGGTCTATGGCTACACCTTC.

V gene TRBV7-9 combines with J gene TRBJ2-3; D perhaps matches TRBD1 (5 bases). Germline lookup yields CDR1 SEHNR and CDR2 FQNEAQ (reference sequence). Trimming cost V 1 base and J 0 bases, with 11 bases left between them. The length of the CDR3 is 16 residues. Here the CDR3 DNA reads TGTGCCAGCAGCTTAGTGCCAGGGCCTAGCACAGATACGCAGTATTTT. Its protein product is CASSLVPGPSTDTQYF.

V usage is TRBV30 and J usage is TRBJ2-5; TRBD2 aligns across 8 bases. Germline V gene data show CDR1 as GTSNPN and CDR2 as SVGIG (reference sequence). The CDR3 is 13 residues long. Trimming took 2 bases from V and 7 from J; bases not matched to a gene: 6. The CDR3 DNA follows: TGTGCCTGGAGTACTAGCGGTTCGGGGACCCAGTACTTC. It is translated as CAWSTSGSGTQYF.

This chain connects TRBV30 to TRBJ2-3, with TRBD2 identical over 8 bases. The V gene end was trimmed by 2 bases and the J gene end by 1 base; junction bases not matched to a gene: 8. There are 16 residues in the CDR3. The germline gives CDR1 GTSNPN, CDR2 SVGIG (reference sequence). This CDR3 reads CAWSPLAGGGTDTQYF. The CDR3 DNA is TGTGCCTGGAGTCCCTTGGCGGGAGGTGGCACAGATACGCAGTATTTT.

This clone was found once. This sequence joins TRBV18 and TRBJ2-1; 8 nucleotides match TRBD2. Germline-derived CDR1 and CDR2 are KGHSH and LQKENI. The CDR3 has 16 residues. J was trimmed by 6 bases and V by 1 base; bases with no gene match: 8. The CDR3 sequence: CASSPLSGTRGNEQFF. CDR3 nucleotide sequence: TGTGCCAGCTCACCACTCTCCGGGACTAGAGGCAATGAGCAGTTCTTC.

Points on this clone: Other DNA sequences in the same sample also yield this CDR3. V and J are TRBV5-1 and TRBJ2-5; D is possibly TRBD2 (5 bases). The CDR3 length is 12 residues. The germline V gene encodes CDR1 SGHRS and CDR2 YFSETQ. V lost 2 bases to trimming and J lost 4 bases, with 6 bases between them. DNA for the CDR3: TGCGCCAGCAGCTTCGCGGGAGAGACCCAGTACTTC. Its protein is CASSFAGETQYF.

V is TRBV10-3 and J is TRBJ2-7; D gene ambiguous. The germline CDR1 and CDR2 sequences are ENHRY and SYGVKD. This CDR3 is built from 13 residues. The V and J ends lost 7 bases and 2 bases respectively, with 12 bases between them. In DNA form, the CDR3 reads TGTGCCATCACCTCGGGCCGGCCCTACGAGCAGTACTTC. It translates to CAITSGRPYEQYF.

The chain carries TRBV7-9 and TRBJ2-5; 9 nucleotides align to TRBD1. The CDR3 runs 14 residues. With V trimmed by 6 bases and J by 5 bases, 7 bases remained unmatched. The germline V gene encodes CDR1 SEHNR and CDR2 FQNEAQ (reference sequence). The CDR3 here is CASSSTGTGETQYF. CDR3 nucleotide sequence: TGTGCCAGCAGTTCGACCGGGACAGGGGAGACCCAGTACTTC.

The chain uses TRBV10-1 and TRBJ1-1; D is undetermined. Trimming left V 4 bases short and J 0 bases short, with 6 bases between. CDR1 is WNHNN, CDR2 SYGVQD, per germline (reference sequence). The CDR3 loop spans 13 amino acids. The DNA for the CDR3 is TGCGCCAGCAGTGGGCAGGTGAACACTGAAGCTTTCTTT. It codes for CASSGQVNTEAFF.

This clone came up once. The chain uses TRBV6-1 and TRBJ2-1; 15 bases are a match to TRBD2. V gave up 7 bases and J gave up 7 bases; unmatched junction bases: 5. This CDR3 is built from 15 residues. Germline CDR1 is MNHNS and CDR2 is SASEGT. CDR3 loop: CASMGLAGGGNEQFF. CDR3 coding DNA: TGTGCCAGCATGGGACTAGCGGGAGGCGGGAATGAGCAGTTCTTC.

The V and J genes are TRBV4-3 and TRBJ2-3; D gene unclear. Germline V gene lookup returns CDR1 LGHNA and CDR2 YSLEER. The CDR3 runs 17 residues. V lost 0 bases, J lost 2 bases, and 15 bases lay in between. CDR3 sequence reads: CASSQDKFPGPTDTQYF. The CDR3 nucleotides are TGCGCCAGCAGCCAAGACAAATTCCCCGGACCCACAGATACGCAGTATTTT.

On this clone itself: The sample holds other DNA sequences that translate to the same CDR3. The chain couples TRBV7-9 to TRBJ2-7; 10 bases match TRBD2. The germline CDR1 and CDR2 sequences are SEHNR and FQNEAQ (reference sequence). The CDR3 loop spans 14 amino acids. The V and J ends lost 4 bases and 0 bases, in that order; junction bases with no gene match: 0. CDR3 coding DNA: TGTGCCAGCAGCTCTAGCGGGGGCTCCTACGAGCAGTACTTC. Translated, it gives CASSSSGGSYEQYF.

About this clone itself: The same CDR3 is also encoded by other DNA sequences in this sample. The chain combines TRBV28 with TRBJ1-1; D uncertain. Germline V gene data show CDR1 as MDHEN and CDR2 as SYDVKM. CDR3 length equals 13 residues. V was cut by 1 base and J by 1 base, with 4 bases left in between. The CDR3 sequence is CASSLLQNTEAFF. The DNA for the CDR3 is TGTGCCAGCAGTTTATTGCAGAACACTGAAGCTTTCTTT.

The J gene is TRBJ2-4, the V gene TRBV28; maybe TRBD1 (5 bases). The CDR3 loop spans 18 amino acids. V lost 5 bases, J lost 0 bases, and 20 bases lay in between. Germline loops: CDR1 MDHEN, CDR2 SYDVKM. CDR3 nucleotides: TGTGCCAGCAGTCCCCAACAGATCTCAAGGGGAGCCAAAAACATTCAGTACTTC. This translates into CASSPQQISRGAKNIQYF. Together with reference TRBV28 and TRBJ2-4, the CDR3 gives the full variable domain: DVKVTQSSRYLVKRTGEKVFLECVQDMDHENMFWYRQDPGLGLRLIYFSYDVKMKEKGDIPEGYSVSREKKERFSLILESASTNQTSMYLCASSPQQISRGAKNIQYFGAGTRLSVL.

The V call is TRBV28, the J call TRBJ1-5; no firm D call. Germline CDR1 is MDHEN and CDR2 is SYDVKM. This CDR3 comprises 14 residues. The V end lost 6 bases, the J end lost 4 bases, and 13 bases lay between the germline ends. CDR3 sequence: CASRIDPGNQPQHF. The CDR3 nucleotides are TGTGCCAGCAGAATTGACCCCGGGAATCAGCCCCAGCATTTT.

The CDR3 here is CASSAMLAGDNEQFF. CDR3 DNA sequence: TGTGCCAGCAGCGCCATGCTAGCGGGCGACAATGAGCAGTTCTTC. The chain couples TRBV9 to TRBJ2-1, with 8 bases that match TRBD2. From germline, CDR1 is SGDLS and CDR2 YYNGEE. V lost 3 bases and J lost 5; bases outside the gene matches: 7. The CDR3 totals 15 residues.

The chain has TRBV5-1 and TRBJ2-3; 16 nucleotides align to TRBD2. Germline V gene sequence: CDR1 SGHRS, CDR2 YFSETQ. CDR3 size: 18 residues. Trimming at V came to 4 bases and at J to 3 bases, leaving 8 bases not matched to a gene. The chain's CDR3 is CASSPGLAGGPMTDTQYF. CDR3 in DNA: TGCGCCAGCAGCCCGGGACTAGCGGGAGGGCCTATGACAGATACGCAGTATTTT.

This sequence joins TRBV7-9 and TRBJ2-3; D is undetermined. In germline, CDR1 is SEHNR, CDR2 FQNEAQ (reference sequence). V lost 2 bases, J lost 2 bases, and 11 bases lay in between. This CDR3 has 15 amino acids. For the CDR3, the DNA is TGTGCCAGCAGCTTACTGCGAGGCCCCACAGATACGCAGTATTTT. This translates into CASSLLRGPTDTQYF.

The chain combines TRBV4-1 with TRBJ2-1, with TRBD2 matching over 10 bases. This CDR3 is 17 amino acids long. Germline V gene data show CDR1 as MGHRA and CDR2 as YSYEKL. Trimming removed 1 base from V and 2 bases from J; junction bases left unmatched: 5. CDR3 region: CASSQGLAGATYNEQFF. CDR3 coding DNA: TGCGCCAGCAGCCAAGGCCTAGCGGGAGCCACCTACAATGAGCAGTTCTTC.

This clone appeared once. The chain uses TRBV5-1 and TRBJ2-7, with 9 bases lining up with TRBD1. Germline values: CDR1 SGHRS, CDR2 YFSETQ. The CDR3 is 15 amino acids. V lost 4 bases and J lost 4; bases outside the gene matches: 9. The CDR3 loop is CASSLGTGKWYEQYF. The CDR3 DNA sequence: TGCGCCAGCAGCCTTGGGACAGGGAAATGGTACGAGCAGTACTTC.

This chain joins TRBV29-1 and TRBJ1-5; 10 bases agree with TRBD1. After removal of 4 bases from V and 7 bases from J, the junction contained 10 bases not matched to a gene. In germline, CDR1 is SQVTM, CDR2 ANQGSEA. The length of the CDR3 is 15 residues. CDR3 bases: TGCAGCGTTGCCCATGGACAGGGGGTCTCGCAGCCCCAGCATTTT. It is translated as CSVAHGQGVSQPQHF. The variable domain in full, completed from reference TRBV29-1 and TRBJ1-5, reads SAVISQKPSRDICQRGTSLTIQCQVDSQVTMMFWYRQQPGQSLTLIATANQGSEATYESGFVIDKFPISRPNLTFSTLTVSNMSPEDSSIYLCSVAHGQGVSQPQHFGDGTRLSIL.

The chain employs TRBV6-5 and TRBJ2-1; 7 nucleotides line up with TRBD2. Germline V CDR1 and CDR2: MNHEY, SVGAGI. This CDR3 region has 15 residues. Germline trimming cut 6 bases from V and 0 bases from J; bases unmatched to any gene: 5. The CDR3 nucleotides are TGTGCCAGCAGCCTCAAGCGGGGCTCCTACAATGAGCAGTTCTTC. The encoded protein is CASSLKRGSYNEQFF.

V gene TRBV20-1 combines with J gene TRBJ2-1; unclear D gene. Germline V lookup: CDR1 DFQATT, CDR2 SNEGSKA (reference sequence). V shed 6 bases and J shed 3 bases, with 6 bases lying between them. This CDR3 region has 11 residues. The CDR3 loop is CSADFYNEQFF. CDR3 DNA sequence: TGCAGTGCAGACTTCTACAATGAGCAGTTCTTC.

The count of this clone is one. The chain joins TRBV18 to TRBJ2-7; 10 bases are shared with TRBD1. V gave up 6 bases and J gave up 7 bases; unmatched junction bases: 12. This CDR3 is 15 amino acids long. The germline gives CDR1 KGHSH, CDR2 LQKENI. The CDR3 here is CASSLGQGMTGEQYF. Here the CDR3 DNA reads TGTGCCAGCTCGTTGGGACAGGGGATGACGGGGGAGCAGTACTTC.